This T cell receptor (beta chain) was retrieved from a study of blood T cells in healthy people across ages. The ends lost 4 bases at V and 0 bases at J; junction bases unmatched: 6. The CDR3 runs 16 residues. From germline, CDR1 is SGHNT and CDR2 YENEEA. Through a sample-barcoded 5' primer and a J-beta primer mix, a second PCR was run for 7 to 11 cycles. TCRdb independently ran MiXCR on the 5' RACE reads; one entry per CDR3 protein. The data contain roughly 800,000 distinct CDR3 sequences, nearly 60% of them singletons. The specimen was blood. This sequence joins TRBV11-3 and TRBJ1-1; 9 bases line up with TRBD1. The clonotype comes from a man aged 25-40 years in good health. The CDR3 sequence: CASSSNDRGMNTEAFF. DNA for the CDR3: TGTGCCAGCAGCTCAAATGACAGGGGGATGAACACTGAAGCTTTCTTT. Full variable domain (missing parts from reference TRBV11-3 and TRBJ1-1): EAGVVQSPRYKIIEKKQPVAFWCNPISGHNTLYWYLQNLGQGPELLIRYENEEAVDDSQLPKDRFSAERLKGVDSTLKIQPAELGDSAVYLCASSSNDRGMNTEAFFGQGTRLTVV.